This record looks at one T cell receptor beta chain sequence and its context. The data derive from a study of T cell changes during pregnancy in multiple sclerosis. TCRdb's copy holds only in-frame clones and misses some; the assay was immunoSEQ multiplex PCR. The sample gives about 51,000 clones, 85% to 95% of which show up once; 0.6% to 0.75% is in the top ten. The V gene end was trimmed by 6 bases and the J gene end by 5 bases; junction bases not matched to a gene: 9. The CDR3 contains 14 residues. Germline values: CDR1 LNHDA, CDR2 SQIVND (reference sequence). V gene TRBV19 combines with J gene TRBJ2-7, with 8 bases that match TRBD2. The source material was CD4+ T cells from peripheral blood mononuclear cells, sampled in the third trimester of pregnancy. This receptor was obtained from a female donor with multiple sclerosis, enrolled in a pregnancy study. The CDR3 loop reads CASRKTGGLHEQYF. The CDR3 coding sequence is TGTGCCAGTAGGAAGACGGGAGGGCTACACGAGCAGTACTTC.